Following are 29 T cell receptor beta chains from one sample sequenced in a study of T cell responses to AZD1222 COVID-19 vaccine. Profiling relied on immunoSEQ multiplex PCR, and the TCRdb table lists in-frame clones only, not all of them. The profile covers more than 110,000 clones, with approximately 92% appearing a single time and about 3.7% taken by the ten largest. Sequencing was performed on peripheral blood, taken 28 days after the second AZD1222 dose. Receptors originate from an adult who received the AZD1222 COVID-19 vaccine.

V and J are TRBV30 and TRBJ2-3, with 8 bases lining up with TRBD2. J gave up 14 bases and V 0 bases, and 13 bases lay outside the gene matches. The germline CDR1 and CDR2 sequences are GTSNPN and SVGIG (reference sequence). CDR3 length: 14 residues. For the CDR3, the DNA is TGTGCCTGGAGTGTCCACCTGCTAGCGGGTGGTGCGTATTTT. Residues: CAWSVHLLAGGAYF.

The chain has TRBV28 and TRBJ1-1, with 8 bases fitting TRBD1. This CDR3 region has 13 residues. Per the germline V gene, CDR1 is MDHEN and CDR2 is SYDVKM. Trimming at V came to 10 bases and at J to 5 bases, leaving 9 bases not matched to a gene. CDR3 sequence: CATRQGRPTEAFF. The CDR3 DNA reads as TGTGCCACCAGACAGGGGCGGCCTACTGAAGCTTTCTTT.

This sequence joins TRBV6-2 or TRBV6-3 and TRBJ2-3, with TRBD1 matching 9 bases. The CDR3 is 14 amino acids. After removal of 6 bases from V and 7 bases from J, the junction contained 8 bases not matched to a gene. From germline, CDR1 is MNHEY and CDR2 SVGEGT. CDR3 nucleotide sequence: TGTGCCAGCAGCGATCGGACAGGGGAAAATACGCAGTATTTT. Translating gives CASSDRTGENTQYF.

The chain uses TRBV30 and TRBJ2-6; D is undetermined. Germline V lookup: CDR1 GTSNPN, CDR2 SVGIG (reference sequence). The V end lost 7 bases, the J end lost 1 base, and 11 bases lay between the germline ends. This CDR3 is 14 amino acids long. Here the CDR3 reads CASTGWSGANVLTF. The DNA of the CDR3 is TGTGCCTCTACCGGGTGGTCTGGGGCCAACGTCCTGACTTTC.

The chain joins TRBV15 to TRBJ1-3, with D possibly matching TRBD1 (5 bases). The CDR3 sequence is 13 residues long. Germline CDR1 is LNHNV and CDR2 is YYDKDF (reference sequence). Trimming left V 5 bases short and J 6 bases short, with 11 bases between. CDR3 loop: CATSQGIENTIYF. In nucleotides, the CDR3 is TGTGCCACCAGCCAGGGAATAGAAAACACCATATATTTT.

This chain links TRBV28 with TRBJ2-7, with 16 bases that match TRBD2. The CDR3 totals 17 residues. CDR1 and CDR2 from the germline V gene are MDHEN and SYDVKM. V was pared by 5 bases and J by 7 bases, with 11 bases of the junction left unmatched. The CDR3 here is CASSPLGTSGRAEEQYF. The CDR3 bases are TGTGCCAGCAGTCCCCTAGGGACTAGCGGGAGGGCCGAAGAGCAGTACTTC. The complete variable domain, with remaining parts taken from reference TRBV28 and TRBJ2-7, reads DVKVTQSSRYLVKRTGEKVFLECVQDMDHENMFWYRQDPGLGLRLIYFSYDVKMKEKGDIPEGYSVSREKKERFSLILESASTNQTSMYLCASSPLGTSGRAEEQYFGPGTRLTVT.

This sequence joins TRBV12-5 and TRBJ1-2, with TRBD1 matching over 8 bases. Germline V gene lookup returns CDR1 LGHNT and CDR2 FRNRAP. The CDR3 consists of 14 residues. V lost 6 bases, J lost 7 bases, and 10 bases stayed unmatched. CDR3 coding DNA: TGTGCTAGTGGGCTGGACAGGGTGATCAGTGGCTACACCTTC. Protein sequence: CASGLDRVISGYTF.

The gene calls are TRBV2 and TRBJ2-7; D gene unclear. Germline CDR1 reads SNHLY; CDR2 reads FYNNEI. The CDR3 length is 14 residues. Trimming left V 4 bases short and J 0 bases short, with 10 bases between. CDR3 sequence reads: CASSVERTSYEQYF. Here the CDR3 DNA reads TGTGCCAGCAGTGTCGAGCGCACCTCCTACGAGCAGTACTTC.

The DNA of the CDR3 is TGTGCCAGCAGTGTTCGTGGGGGGGGAGCCTACGAGCAGTACTTC. It codes for CASSVRGGGAYEQYF. This chain uses TRBV2 with TRBJ2-7; TRBD2 matches at 7 bases. With 4 bases clipped from V and 2 bases from J, the junction kept 8 bases outside the gene matches. The germline CDR1 and CDR2 sequences are SNHLY and FYNNEI. The CDR3 is made up of 15 amino acids. Variable domain in full (rest from reference TRBV2 and TRBJ2-7): EPEVTQTPSHQVTQMGQEVILRCVPISNHLYFYWYRQILGQKVEFLVSFYNNEISEKSEIFDDQFSVERPDGSNFTLKIRSTKLEDSAMYFCASSVRGGGAYEQYFGPGTRLTVT.

The J gene is TRBJ2-1, the V gene TRBV3-1 (or the pseudogene TRBV3-2); D might be TRBD2 (6 bases). The V gene's germline CDR1 is LGHDT and CDR2 YNNKEL (reference sequence). Trimming left V 6 bases short and J 8 bases short, with 20 bases between. The CDR3 spans 15 residues. CDR3 protein: CASRTTTRTVDEQFF. In nucleotides, the CDR3 is TGTGCCAGCAGGACCACGACTAGGACCGTGGATGAGCAGTTCTTC.

This chain links TRBV28 with TRBJ1-1; a possible D gene is TRBD1 (5 bases). The CDR3 is 15 amino acids. The V gene lost 4 bases and the J gene lost 0 bases, with 12 bases spanning the gap. Germline loops: CDR1 MDHEN, CDR2 SYDVKM. For the CDR3, the DNA is TGTGCCAGCAGTTCAAACAGGAGGATGAACACTGAAGCTTTCTTT. Its translation is CASSSNRRMNTEAFF.

V is TRBV9 and J is TRBJ1-6, with TRBD1 identical over 7 bases. In germline, CDR1 is SGDLS, CDR2 YYNGEE. V lost 3 bases to trimming and J lost 2 bases; unmatched junction nucleotides: 5. This CDR3 contains 16 residues. CDR3 loop: CASSDTGDAYNSPLHF. The CDR3 coding sequence is TGTGCCAGCAGCGACACAGGGGATGCCTATAATTCACCCCTCCACTTT.

The chain carries TRBV7-2 and TRBJ1-3; D possibly corresponds to TRBD1 (5 bases). Germline V gene data show CDR1 as SGHTA and CDR2 as FQGNSA. CDR3 size: 17 residues. V shed 0 bases and J shed 0 bases, with 12 bases lying between them. The CDR3: CASSLASTATSGNTIYF. The CDR3 DNA follows: TGTGCCAGCAGCTTAGCGTCGACAGCCACCTCTGGAAACACCATATATTTT. The full variable domain, in which reference TRBV7-2 and TRBJ1-3 provide the parts outside the CDR3, is GAGVSQSPSNKVTEKGKDVELRCDPISGHTALYWYRQSLGQGLEFLIYFQGNSAPDKSGLPSDRFSAERTGGSVSTLTIQRTQQEDSAVYLCASSLASTATSGNTIYFGEGSWLTVV.

The rearrangement uses TRBV11-2 and TRBJ1-5; a possible D gene is TRBD1 (5 bases). Germline CDR1 reads SGHAT; CDR2 reads FQNNGV. The CDR3 length is 15 residues. Trimming removed 5 bases at V and 3 bases at J, with 14 bases between. CDR3 nucleotides: TGTGCCAGCAGCAGCGCGGGGGGTAACAATCAGCCCCAGCATTTT. Amino acid sequence: CASSSAGGNNQPQHF.

This chain joins TRBV28 and TRBJ1-2; TRBD1 agrees at 8 bases. The CDR3 loop spans 14 amino acids. Germline-derived CDR1 and CDR2 are MDHEN and SYDVKM. The V segment lost 7 bases and the J segment 2 bases; nucleotides outside the gene matches: 6. The CDR3 here is CASTTTGVNYGYTF. In DNA, the CDR3 is TGTGCCAGCACCACGACAGGGGTAAACTATGGCTACACCTTC.

The chain employs TRBV18 and TRBJ1-2; a weak D match, TRBD1 (5 bases). V dropped 3 bases and J dropped 1 base, with 12 bases sitting between them. Germline V gene lookup returns CDR1 KGHSH and CDR2 LQKENI. CDR3 length: 15 residues. CDR3 in amino acids: CASSPLDRFNYGYTF. The CDR3 DNA sequence: TGTGCCAGCTCACCCCTCGACAGATTTAACTATGGCTACACCTTC.

V is TRBV7-2 and J is TRBJ2-3; TRBD2 aligns across 9 bases. V trimming: 3 bases; J trimming: 0 bases; junction bases outside the gene matches: 4. This CDR3 comprises 16 residues. The germline V gene encodes CDR1 SGHTA and CDR2 FQGNSA. DNA for the CDR3: TGTGCCAGCAGCTTTAGCGGGAGACCCAGCACAGATACGCAGTATTTT. It specifies CASSFSGRPSTDTQYF.

This clone was found once. The V call is TRBV19, the J call TRBJ1-4, with D uncertain. Germline V lookup: CDR1 LNHDA, CDR2 SQIVND (reference sequence). The CDR3 runs to 15 residues. V lost 5 bases and J lost 4, with 14 bases in between. Here the CDR3 reads CASSSKSRINEKLFF. The CDR3 coding sequence is TGTGCCAGTAGTTCAAAGTCGAGAATTAATGAAAAACTGTTTTTT.

The chain employs TRBV28 and TRBJ1-2; no definite D call. V was cut by 5 bases and J by 3 bases, with 25 bases left in between. The CDR3 length is 18 residues. Per germline, CDR1 MDHEN and CDR2 SYDVKM. The CDR3 spells CASSPSSGYRNYDYGYTF. The CDR3, as DNA: TGTGCCAGCAGTCCTAGTTCGGGGTATCGGAATTACGACTATGGCTACACCTTC.

This sequence joins TRBV5-4 and TRBJ1-5, with no clear D. The CDR3 length is 12 residues. Germline V CDR1 and CDR2: SGHNT, YYREEE (reference sequence). V was cut by 2 bases and J by 7 bases, with 7 bases left in between. CDR3 residues: CASSFPGQPQHF. CDR3 DNA: TGTGCCAGCAGCTTCCCGGGACAGCCCCAGCATTTT.

As to this clone: At one end, the junction sequence differs from germline, possibly due to a read error. The rearrangement links TRBV6-9 to TRBJ2-1; D is unresolved. This CDR3 has 13 residues. CDR1 is MNHGY and CDR2 is SVAAGI in the germline V gene. CDR3 region: CASNYPSWDEQFF. The DNA of the CDR3 is TGTGCCAGCAATTATCCTTCTTGGGATGAGCAGTTCTTC.

The J gene is TRBJ2-2, the V gene TRBV25-1; D tentatively fits TRBD1 or TRBD2 (6 bases each). CDR3 length: 16 amino acids. Germline values: CDR1 MGHDK, CDR2 SYGVNS. The V and J ends lost 3 bases and 0 bases respectively, with 11 bases between them. The CDR3 DNA follows: TGTGCCAGCAGTGACCCCGGGGGCTCGAACACCGGGGAGCTGTTTTTT. Its translation: CASSDPGGSNTGELFF.

CDR3 bases: TGTGCCAGCAGTTTATACCCAGGGGTAAGTCAGCCCCAGCATTTT. This translates into CASSLYPGVSQPQHF. The chain recombines TRBV27 with TRBJ1-5; a possible D gene is TRBD1 (6 bases). Trimming stripped 1 base from V and 6 bases from J, with 13 bases between. The CDR3 consists of 15 residues. CDR1 MNHEY and CDR2 SMNVEV come from the germline V gene (reference sequence).

This chain links TRBV28 with TRBJ2-1; 7 nucleotides line up with TRBD2. CDR3 length equals 17 residues. Germline loops: CDR1 MDHEN, CDR2 SYDVKM. V lost 4 bases and J lost 6; bases outside the gene matches: 15. In DNA form, the CDR3 reads TGTGCCAGCAGTTCTAACATTGGGCGGGAGCAAGGCAATGAGCAGTTCTTC. Its translation is CASSSNIGREQGNEQFF.

The chain recombines TRBV7-6 with TRBJ2-7, with 10 bases aligning to TRBD2. The length of the CDR3 is 13 residues. V lost 2 bases and J lost 5; bases outside the gene matches: 0. Germline lookup yields CDR1 SGHVS and CDR2 FNYEAQ. The DNA for the CDR3 is TGTGCCAGCAGCTTAACTAGCGGGAACGAGCAGTACTTC. It is translated as CASSLTSGNEQYF.

The V gene is TRBV19, the J gene TRBJ1-1, with D perhaps TRBD1 (6 bases). V shed 9 bases and J shed 2 bases, with 13 bases lying between them. The CDR3 runs to 13 residues. CDR1 is LNHDA, CDR2 SQIVND, per germline (reference sequence). The CDR3 reads CASKWGLNTEAFF. CDR3 coding DNA: TGTGCCAGCAAATGGGGGCTTAACACTGAAGCTTTCTTT.

The chain combines TRBV5-5 with TRBJ1-1, with D unclear. The ends were cut back, 1 base at V and 1 base at J, with 5 bases in the middle. The CDR3 length is 13 residues. Germline-derived CDR1 and CDR2 are SGHKS and YYEKEE (reference sequence). Written as DNA, the CDR3 is TGTGCCAGCAGCTTGTGGGGGAACACTGAAGCTTTCTTT. It yields the protein CASSLWGNTEAFF.

The CDR3 region has the DNA TGTGCCAGTACCTCTTCGTTAATCTATGGCTACACCTTC. Protein product: CASTSSLIYGYTF. The J gene is TRBJ1-2, the V gene TRBV28; D is ambiguous. Germline-derived CDR1 and CDR2 are MDHEN and SYDVKM. V gave up 9 bases and J gave up 4 bases, with 15 bases separating them. The CDR3 consists of 13 residues.

The chain joins TRBV7-9 to TRBJ1-4, with 10 bases lining up with TRBD1. The germline V gene has CDR1 SEHNR and CDR2 FQNEAQ (reference sequence). The CDR3 contains 15 residues. After removal of 5 bases from V and 7 bases from J, the junction contained 7 bases not matched to a gene. This CDR3 is CASSTRTGGPEKLFF. DNA of the CDR3: TGTGCCAGCAGCACGAGGACAGGGGGGCCTGAAAAACTGTTTTTT.